The present T cell receptor beta chain was sequenced within a study of control samples from healthy donors and cancer patients. Some clones are missing from TCRdb's copy, which holds only in-frame ones; the method was immunoSEQ multiplex PCR. The sample gives tens of thousands of clones, more than 70% of which show up once; approximately 5% is in the top ten. CDR3 length equals 17 residues. CDR1 and CDR2 from the germline V gene are SGHDT and YYEEEE. J was trimmed by 3 bases and V by 0 bases; bases with no gene match: 8. The V gene is TRBV5-6, the J gene TRBJ2-1, with TRBD2 matching 8 bases. The TCR comes from a man in his 60s with colorectal cancer. The sample taken for sequencing was PBMCs. The CDR3 DNA is TGTGCCAGCAGCTTGGAAGCGGCGGGGGGTAACTACAATGAGCAGTTCTTC. It translates to CASSLEAAGGNYNEQFF.